This T cell receptor (beta chain) was observed in a study of shared T cell receptors in the human thymus (dated by TCRdb to the early 2020s). Looking at the study overall: The study investigated the way shared, self-reactive T-cell receptor alpha chains are produced in the human thymus.

Library generation was performed with the immunoSEQ multiplex PCR assay. Sourced from immuneACCESS, this table was stored by TCRdb with only in-frame sequences that have V and J called. A share of the clones is absent; for the studies checked, an unresolved V gene accounts for under half, and the remainder has no known explanation. The sample table lists about 380,000 clones, about 95% of them with a count of one. About 0.02% of the sample is taken by the ten largest. About this clone itself: The specificity of this receptor is unknown. The record has no base qualities; no much larger clone is one base away.

The trim is 4 bases for V and 2 bases for J, with a gap of 15 bases between the germline ends. From the germline V gene, CDR1 is SGHNT and CDR2 is YENEEA. The CDR3 measures 16 amino acids from cysteine to phenylalanine. CDR3 DNA only is kept here, 48 bases in frame from base 1. This receptor was identified in a human donor. The sequenced sample was thymocytes. The chain couples TRBV11-3 to TRBJ2-1; the D gene is possibly TRBD1 or TRBD2, with 6 bases matching each. CDR3 loop: CASSSPEGGTYNEQFF. In nucleotides, the sequence is TGTGCCAGCAGCTCCCCGGAGGGGGGAACCTACAATGAGCAGTTCTTC. The CDR3, completed at both ends by the reference TRBV11-3 and TRBJ2-1 genes, gives the full variable domain EAGVVQSPRYKIIEKKQPVAFWCNPISGHNTLYWYLQNLGQGPELLIRYENEEAVDDSQLPKDRFSAERLKGVDSTLKIQPAELGDSAVYLCASSSPEGGTYNEQFFGPGTRLTVL.